This TCR beta chain is from a study of CD8 T cells in Susac syndrome. RNA in amounts of 0.5 to 1 ug was reverse transcribed with random hexamers. A multiplex approach, immunoSEQ multiplex PCR, amplified TCR beta CDR3 across 54 Vbeta and 13 Jbeta. Via MiXCR, TCRdb re-called the immunoSEQ multiplex PCR reads, giving one row per CDR3 protein. Among 100,000 to 150,000 distinct CDR3 sequences, roughly 94% were seen once, and the ten largest hold 0.095% to 0.1%. CD8+ and CD4+ T cells circulating in blood were sequenced for TCR beta. Controls were age- and sex-matched healthy donors. TEMRA cells were enriched by FACS, and CD4+ and CD8+ T cells were negatively isolated. V was pared by 0 bases and J by 6 bases, with 14 bases between. Germline assignment: CDR1 MGHDK and CDR2 SYGVNS. CDR3 length: 15 amino acids.

The chain couples TRBV25-1 to TRBJ1-1, with D possibly TRBD1 on 5 matching bases. The TCR originated in a human donor in good health. The source material was CD4+ T cells from PBMCs. CDR3 DNA sequence: TGTGCCAGCAGTGAATATGCGGCAGGGCAAGCTGAAGCTTTCTTT. Translation gives CASSEYAAGQAEAFF.